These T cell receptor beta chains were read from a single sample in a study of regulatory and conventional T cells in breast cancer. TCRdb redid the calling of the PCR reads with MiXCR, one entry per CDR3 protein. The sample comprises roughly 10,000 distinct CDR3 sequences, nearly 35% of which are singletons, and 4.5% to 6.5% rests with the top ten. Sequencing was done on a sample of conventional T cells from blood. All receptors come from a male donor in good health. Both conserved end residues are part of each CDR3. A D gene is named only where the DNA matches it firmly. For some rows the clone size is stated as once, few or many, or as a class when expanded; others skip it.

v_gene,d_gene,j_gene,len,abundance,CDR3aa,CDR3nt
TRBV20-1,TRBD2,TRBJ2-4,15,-,CSAATSGGAKNIQYF,TGCAGTGCCGCGACTAGCGGGGGAGCCAAAAACATTCAGTACTTC
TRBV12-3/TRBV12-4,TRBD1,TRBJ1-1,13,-,CASSFIRGQGAFF,TGTGCCAGCAGTTTTATCAGGGGGCAGGGAGCTTTCTTT
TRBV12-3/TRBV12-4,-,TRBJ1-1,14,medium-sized,CASSDASGLKLTFF,TGTGCCAGCAGTGACGCCTCGGGGCTTAAATTGACTTTCTTT
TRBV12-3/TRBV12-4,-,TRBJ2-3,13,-,CASRLTGSDTQYF,TGTGCCAGCAGGCTTACAGGGTCAGATACGCAGTATTTT
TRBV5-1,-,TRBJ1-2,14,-,CASSRGDGEYGYTF,TGCGCCAGCAGCCGAGGGGATGGGGAATATGGCTACACCTTC
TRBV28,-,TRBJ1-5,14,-,CASSFSVGGQPQHF,TGTGCCAGCAGTTTCTCCGTGGGGGGTCAGCCCCAGCATTTT
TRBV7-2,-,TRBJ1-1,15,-,CASRTDTSIRTGAFF,TGTGCCAGCAGGACGGACACCTCTATTAGGACTGGAGCTTTCTTT
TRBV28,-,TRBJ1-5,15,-,CASSPGGYSNQPQHF,TGTGCCAGCAGTCCCGGGGGTTATAGCAATCAGCCCCAGCATTTT
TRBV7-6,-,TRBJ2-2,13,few,CASQIGTEGELFF,TGTGCCAGCCAAATAGGAACCGAGGGGGAGCTGTTTTTT
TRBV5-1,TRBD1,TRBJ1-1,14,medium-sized,CASSSGQGNTEAFF,TGCGCCAGCAGCTCGGGACAGGGGAACACTGAAGCTTTCTTT
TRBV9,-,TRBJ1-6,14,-,CANSVGYSNSPLHF,TGTGCCAACAGCGTAGGGTACAGTAATTCACCCCTCCACTTT
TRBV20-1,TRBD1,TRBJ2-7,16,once,CSAIDQGQVLSYGQYF,TGCAGTGCTATCGATCAAGGACAGGTCCTTTCCTACGGGCAGTACTTC
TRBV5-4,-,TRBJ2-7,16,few,CASSPGEGRGGYEQYF,TGTGCCAGCAGCCCCGGAGAGGGCAGGGGAGGCTACGAGCAGTACTTC
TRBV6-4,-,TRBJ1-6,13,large,CASSSRGGSPLHF,TGTGCCAGCAGCAGTCGGGGGGGCTCACCCCTCCACTTT
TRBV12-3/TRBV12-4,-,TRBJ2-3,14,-,CASSSSWTADTQYF,TGTGCCAGCAGTTCCTCTTGGACCGCAGATACGCAGTATTTT
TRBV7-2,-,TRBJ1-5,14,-,CASGLYSGDQPQHF,TGTGCCAGCGGCTTATATTCAGGGGACCAGCCCCAGCATTTT
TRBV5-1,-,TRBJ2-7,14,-,CASSLEDSTYEQYF,TGCGCCAGCAGCTTGGAGGACAGCACCTACGAGCAGTACTTC
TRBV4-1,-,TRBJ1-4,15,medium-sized,CASSQEGVNWGKLFF,TGCGCCAGCAGCCAAGAAGGGGTTAACTGGGGAAAACTGTTTTTT
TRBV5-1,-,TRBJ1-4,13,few,CASSLTRNEKLFF,TGCGCCAGCAGCTTGACGAGGAATGAAAAACTGTTTTTT
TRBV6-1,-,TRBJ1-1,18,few,CASSEARWAGAPGTEAFF,TGTGCCAGCAGTGAAGCACGGTGGGCGGGGGCGCCGGGAACTGAAGCTTTCTTT
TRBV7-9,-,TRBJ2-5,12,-,CALGNREETQCF,TGTGCCCTAGGGAACAGGGAAGAGACCCAGTGCTTC
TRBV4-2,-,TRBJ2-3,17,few,CASSQDSGAKVLDTQYF,TGTGCCAGCAGCCAAGATTCAGGGGCTAAGGTTTTGGATACGCAGTATTTT
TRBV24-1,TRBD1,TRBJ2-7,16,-,CATSDSQGQVIHEQYF,TGTGCCACCAGTGATTCCCAGGGACAGGTGATCCACGAGCAGTACTTC
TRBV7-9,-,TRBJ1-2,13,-,CASSLTGSNGYTF,TGTGCCAGCAGCTTAACAGGGTCGAATGGCTACACCTTC
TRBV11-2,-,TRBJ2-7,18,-,CASSPAARRGGKSYEQYF,TGTGCCAGCAGCCCTGCGGCTCGACGAGGGGGGAAATCCTACGAGCAGTACTTC
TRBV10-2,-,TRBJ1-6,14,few,CATRVGGVNSPLHF,TGCGCCACTCGTGTGGGGGGAGTTAATTCACCCCTCCACTTT
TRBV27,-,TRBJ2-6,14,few,CASSLRSGANVLTF,TGTGCCAGCAGTCTCCGCTCTGGGGCCAACGTCCTGACTTTC
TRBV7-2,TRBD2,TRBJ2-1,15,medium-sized,CASSTSGGAGDEQFF,TGTGCCAGCAGCACTAGCGGGGGGGCGGGCGATGAGCAGTTCTTC
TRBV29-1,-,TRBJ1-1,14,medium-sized,CSVGRGRSNTEAFF,TGCAGCGTTGGCCGCGGACGGTCGAACACTGAAGCTTTCTTT
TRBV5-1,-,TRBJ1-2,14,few,CASSLDGANYGYTF,TGCGCCAGCAGCTTAGACGGGGCTAACTATGGCTACACCTTC
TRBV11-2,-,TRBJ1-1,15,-,CASSLLAEKNTEAFF,TGTGCCAGCAGCTTACTTGCGGAGAAGAACACTGAAGCTTTCTTT
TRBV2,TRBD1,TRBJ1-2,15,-,CASSPDRGRNYGYTF,TGTGCCAGCAGTCCCGACAGGGGGCGTAACTATGGCTACACCTTC
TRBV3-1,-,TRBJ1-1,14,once,CASSRGGVNTEAFF,TGTGCCAGCAGCCGGGGAGGAGTGAACACTGAAGCTTTCTTT
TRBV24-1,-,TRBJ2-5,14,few,CATSDPTQPKTQYF,TGTGCCACCAGTGACCCGACACAGCCCAAGACCCAGTACTTC
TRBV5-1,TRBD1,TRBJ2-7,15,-,CASRLFGDRVSEQYF,TGCGCCAGCAGACTCTTCGGGGACAGGGTTTCCGAGCAGTACTTC
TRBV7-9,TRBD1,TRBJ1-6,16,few,CASSPMTGGDNSPLHF,TGTGCCAGCAGCCCGATGACAGGGGGCGATAACTCACCCCTCCACTTT
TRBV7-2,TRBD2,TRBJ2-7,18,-,CASSLTSGGSLGRNEQYF,TGTGCCAGCAGCCTCACTAGCGGGGGGTCCCTAGGGCGAAACGAGCAGTACTTC
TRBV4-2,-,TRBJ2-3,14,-,CASSQSPLTDTQYF,TGTGCCAGCAGCCAAAGTCCTCTAACAGATACGCAGTATTTT
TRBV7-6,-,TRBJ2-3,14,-,CASTLDRTTDTQYF,TGTGCCAGCACCCTGGACAGAACCACAGATACGCAGTATTTT
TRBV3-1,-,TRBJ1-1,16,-,CASSPALGGRNTEAFF,TGTGCCAGCAGCCCGGCCCTTGGGGGACGGAACACTGAAGCTTTCTTT
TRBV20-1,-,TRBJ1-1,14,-,CSANRNTRGTEAFF,TGCAGTGCTAATCGGAACACACGGGGAACTGAAGCTTTCTTT
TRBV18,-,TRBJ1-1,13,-,CASSRGTNTEAFF,TGTGCCAGCTCCCGGGGGACTAACACTGAAGCTTTCTTT
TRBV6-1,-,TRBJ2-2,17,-,CASSAQPGRTNTGELFF,TGTGCCAGCAGTGCCCAGCCGGGCCGAACGAACACCGGGGAGCTGTTTTTT
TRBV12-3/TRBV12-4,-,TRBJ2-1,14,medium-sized,CASRRQTSYNEQFF,TGTGCCAGCAGGAGACAGACCTCCTACAATGAGCAGTTCTTC
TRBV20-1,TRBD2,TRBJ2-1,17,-,CSARSRTSGGTYNEQFF,TGCAGTGCTAGAAGCCGGACTAGCGGGGGCACCTACAATGAGCAGTTCTTC
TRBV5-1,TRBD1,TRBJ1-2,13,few,CASSPGTGAGYTF,TGCGCCAGCAGCCCTGGGACAGGGGCTGGCTACACCTTC
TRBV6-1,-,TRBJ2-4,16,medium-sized,CASSEQRAVAKNIQYF,TGTGCCAGCAGTGAACAGAGGGCAGTAGCCAAAAACATTCAGTACTTC